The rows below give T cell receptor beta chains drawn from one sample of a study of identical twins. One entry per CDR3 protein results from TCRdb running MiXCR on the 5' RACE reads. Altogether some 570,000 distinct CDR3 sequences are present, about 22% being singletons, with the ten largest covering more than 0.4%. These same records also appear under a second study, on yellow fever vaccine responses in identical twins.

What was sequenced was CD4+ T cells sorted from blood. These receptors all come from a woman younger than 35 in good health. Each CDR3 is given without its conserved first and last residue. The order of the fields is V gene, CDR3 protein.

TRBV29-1 SVATSGPSSEQY
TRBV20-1 SARAYSSNTGELF
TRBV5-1 ASSLRASGRAAETQY
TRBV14 ASSQLTGWNEQY
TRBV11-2 ASSLGSRGWDNEQF
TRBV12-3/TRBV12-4 ASSFSSGQSEAF
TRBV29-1 SVAGMGWTGENNEQF
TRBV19 ASSKSSDTQY
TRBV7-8 ASSRGQGASNSPLH
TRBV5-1 ASSLVIVSPLAKNIQY
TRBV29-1 SVVRDTYEQY
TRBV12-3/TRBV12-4 ASAEGSVRAGELF
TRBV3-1 ASSPPVGGIFTEAF
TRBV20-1 SARGLRVAFGLADNEQF
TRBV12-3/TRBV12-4 ASSFRHTEAF
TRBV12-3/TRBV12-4 ASRLHSQSSYNEQF
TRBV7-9 ASSFREDTQY
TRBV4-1 ASSQPYRESTEAF
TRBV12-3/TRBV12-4 ASSFSAPPETQY
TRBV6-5 ASSSPPGGLNNSPLH
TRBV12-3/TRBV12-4 ASSTPSRYGYT
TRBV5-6 ASSQRVAGGWNIQY
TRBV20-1 SAPGQGAVYGYT
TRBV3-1 ASSQDLGNYEQY
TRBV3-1 ASSDLQGGNYGYT
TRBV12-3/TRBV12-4 ASSFEGRRSYNEQF
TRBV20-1 SAMRGLNTEAF
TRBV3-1 ASRLAGGPYNEQF
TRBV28 ASSLGTRLHEQY
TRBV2 ASRPLAGGTGELF
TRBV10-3 AISVNGNTIY
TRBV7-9 ASSLVIAGGTDTQY
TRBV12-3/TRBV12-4 ASSLYQHNEQF
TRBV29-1 SVAETGVRGYT
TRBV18 ASSPPRLAGANNEQF
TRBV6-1 ASRETGGATGELF
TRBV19 ASSPTHRGTYEQY
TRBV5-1 ASSLAGTGGEKTQY
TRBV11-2 ASRSLFQETQY
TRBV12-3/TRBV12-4 ASSFGTGNYGYT
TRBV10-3 AITRDSMNTEAF
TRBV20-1 SGRFAGNEQF
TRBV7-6 ASSLVGGTSSPLH
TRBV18 ASSPREGAYEQY
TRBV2 ATTSVSSYNEQF
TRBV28 ASTGPSGASTDTQY
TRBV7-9 ASSRQGDGGEAF